The 25 T cell receptor beta chains in this list originate from one sample, sequenced in a study of cytomegalovirus exposure and HLA in healthy donors. The PCR was carried out with 60 Vbeta primers and 13 Jbeta primers. Some clones are missing from TCRdb's copy, which holds only in-frame ones; the method was immunoSEQ multiplex PCR. The repertoire holds under 300,000 clones, roughly four fifths seen once, with about 7.3% in the top ten. The sample was PBMCs. The receptor source for this set is a woman aged 55-70 years in good health and CMV-seropositive.

V and J are TRBV7-9 and TRBJ1-4, with 11 bases matching TRBD1. The V and J ends lost 1 base and 3 bases, in that order; junction bases with no gene match: 1. The germline CDR1 and CDR2 sequences are SEHNR and FQNEAQ (reference sequence). This CDR3 has 16 residues. The CDR3 bases are TGTGCCAGCAGCTTAGGGACAGGGGGCCCTAATGAAAAACTGTTTTTT. Its protein is CASSLGTGGPNEKLFF. The full variable domain, with the rest looked up from reference TRBV7-9 and TRBJ1-4, is DTGVSQNPRHKITKRGQNVTFRCDPISEHNRLYWYRQTLGQGPEFLTYFQNEAQLEKSRLLSDRFSAERPKGSFSTLEIQRTEQGDSAMYLCASSLGTGGPNEKLFFGSGTQLSVL.

The rearrangement links TRBV9 to TRBJ2-7; 7 bases line up with TRBD2. The CDR3 loop spans 14 amino acids. With V trimmed by 0 bases and J by 6 bases, 6 bases remained unmatched. Looked up from germline, CDR1 is SGDLS and CDR2 is YYNGEE. DNA of the CDR3: TGTGCCAGCAGCGTAGGACTAGCCGCGGGCGAGCAGTACTTC. Translation gives CASSVGLAAGEQYF.

V usage is TRBV19 and J usage is TRBJ1-5; D not resolved. CDR1 LNHDA and CDR2 SQIVND come from the germline V gene (reference sequence). The CDR3 spans 14 residues. V gave up 1 base and J gave up 6 bases, with 10 bases separating them. The CDR3 DNA reads as TGTGCCAGTAGTATAGGGGCGTATAGTCAGCCCCAGCATTTT. It yields the protein CASSIGAYSQPQHF.

The chain combines TRBV5-6 with TRBJ2-7; 9 positions match TRBD2. V gave up 4 bases and J gave up 1 base; unmatched junction bases: 9. The CDR3 totals 16 residues. Germline assignment: CDR1 SGHDT and CDR2 YYEEEE. This CDR3 reads CASSQTLAGVSYEQYF. As DNA, the CDR3 is TGTGCCAGCAGCCAGACCTTAGCGGGAGTTTCCTACGAGCAGTACTTC.

As DNA, the CDR3 is TGTGCCAGCAGCGTTACAGGTCGGAGCACTGAAGCTTTCTTT. Translating gives CASSVTGRSTEAFF. The chain employs TRBV9 and TRBJ1-1; perhaps TRBD1 as D (5 bases). This CDR3 contains 14 residues. Germline-derived CDR1 and CDR2 are SGDLS and YYNGEE. Trimming removed 2 bases from V and 4 bases from J, with 12 bases in between.

The rearrangement links TRBV5-4 to TRBJ2-1; TRBD1 matches 9 bases. Trimming removed 4 bases from V and 3 bases from J; junction bases left unmatched: 5. This CDR3 spans 15 amino acids. Germline V gives CDR1 SGHNT, CDR2 YYREEE (reference sequence). This chain's CDR3 is CASSLDRGDYNEQFF. The CDR3 nucleotides are TGTGCCAGCAGCCTGGACAGGGGAGACTACAATGAGCAGTTCTTC.

This chain connects TRBV5-4 to TRBJ2-5; TRBD1 might be the D (6 bases). In germline, CDR1 is SGHNT, CDR2 YYREEE (reference sequence). V lost 5 bases and J 4 bases, leaving 18 bases between the germline ends. The CDR3 runs 15 residues. CDR3 amino acids: CASSSTPGAGETQYF. CDR3 bases: TGTGCCAGCAGTTCTACCCCAGGGGCAGGAGAGACCCAGTACTTC.

This chain uses TRBV14 with TRBJ2-7; D is ambiguous. Germline V gives CDR1 SGHDN, CDR2 FVKESK. CDR3 length: 12 residues. V was shortened by 1 base and J by 6 bases, with 7 bases between the two germline ends. In DNA form, the CDR3 reads TGTGCCAGCAGCCAAGCCCACACCGAGCAGTACTTC. Its protein product is CASSQAHTEQYF.

Note on this clone: The sample has other DNA sequences that encode this CDR3 too. This chain links TRBV18 with TRBJ1-5, with TRBD1 matching 11 bases. V lost 6 bases and J lost 5; bases outside the gene matches: 3. CDR1 and CDR2 (germline): KGHSH, LQKENI. The CDR3 totals 14 residues. The DNA of the CDR3 is TGTGCCAGCTCGGGACAGGGGGGGGATCAGCCCCAGCATTTT. It encodes CASSGQGGDQPQHF.

This chain uses TRBV19 with TRBJ1-2; weak D call: TRBD1 (6 bases). This CDR3 is 14 amino acids long. Germline CDR1 and CDR2: LNHDA and SQIVND (reference sequence). V was cut by 2 bases and J by 4 bases, with 11 bases left in between. The CDR3 sequence: CASSIPSRGYGYTF. The DNA for the CDR3 is TGTGCCAGTAGTATACCCAGCAGGGGCTATGGCTACACCTTC.

This chain uses TRBV18 with TRBJ1-5; 10 positions agree with TRBD1. This CDR3 is 15 amino acids long. In germline, CDR1 is KGHSH, CDR2 LQKENI. The V gene end was trimmed by 3 bases and the J gene end by 6 bases; junction bases not matched to a gene: 5. CDR3 region: CASSPSRTGGQPQHF. The DNA of the CDR3 is TGTGCCAGCTCACCCTCGCGGACAGGGGGTCAGCCCCAGCATTTT.

CDR3 region: CAISPRYTGELFF. In nucleotides, the CDR3 is TGTGCCATCAGCCCACGGTACACCGGGGAGCTGTTTTTT. The chain carries TRBV10-3 and TRBJ2-2; no reliable D call. V shed 6 bases and J shed 3 bases, with 8 bases lying between them. The CDR3 consists of 13 residues. Germline CDR1 is ENHRY and CDR2 is SYGVKD.

About this clone itself: The same CDR3 is also encoded by other DNA sequences in this sample. The V call is TRBV5-1, the J call TRBJ2-7; D may be TRBD2 (5 bases). The germline V gene encodes CDR1 SGHRS and CDR2 YFSETQ. This CDR3 is 14 amino acids long. Between the trimmed V and J ends, which lost 0 bases and 0 bases, there was a span of 7 bases. As DNA, the CDR3 is TGCGCCAGCAGCTTGGGGACTTCCTCCTACGAGCAGTACTTC. This translates into CASSLGTSSYEQYF. Based on the CDR3 plus reference TRBV5-1 and TRBJ2-7, the full variable domain is KAGVTQTPRYLIKTRGQQVTLSCSPISGHRSVSWYQQTPGQGLQFLFEYFSETQRNKGNFPGRFSGRQFSNSRSEMNVSTLELGDSALYLCASSLGTSSYEQYFGPGTRLTVT.

This clone appeared a few times. Other nucleotide sequences from this sample produce the same CDR3. The V and J genes are TRBV7-3 and TRBJ2-3, with 7 positions matching TRBD2. Germline V CDR1 and CDR2: SGHTA, FQGTGA. The junction had 3 bases not matched to a gene; V was cut back by 3 bases and J by 6 bases. The CDR3 length is 13 residues. CDR3 nucleotide sequence: TGTGCCAGCAGCTTGAAGCGGGGCGATACGCAGTATTTT. It codes for CASSLKRGDTQYF.

The chain links TRBV27 to TRBJ2-3, with 8 bases fitting TRBD1. V lost 4 bases to trimming and J lost 3 bases; unmatched junction nucleotides: 6. CDR1 MNHEY and CDR2 SMNVEV come from the germline V gene (reference sequence). The CDR3 runs 15 residues. The CDR3 DNA sequence: TGTGCCAGCAGTTCGGGACAGGTCGGGACAGATACGCAGTATTTT. Residues: CASSSGQVGTDTQYF.

This rearrangement joins TRBV4-1 to TRBJ1-1; TRBD1 might be the D (5 bases). Trimming shortened V by 0 bases and J by 0 bases, and 11 bases separated the two germline ends. This CDR3 has 16 residues. Germline V gene sequence: CDR1 MGHRA, CDR2 YSYEKL. The CDR3 nucleotides are TGCGCCAGCAGCCAAGACAGGGAGGTTTTGAACACTGAAGCTTTCTTT. Encoded protein: CASSQDREVLNTEAFF.

The chain employs TRBV6-1 and TRBJ2-7, with 9 bases identical to TRBD1. Trimming cost V 3 bases and J 3 bases; bases outside gene matches: 6. Germline CDR1 MNHNS, CDR2 SASEGT. This CDR3 has 15 residues. The CDR3, as DNA: TGTGCCAGCAGTGACTGGACAGGGGAAATCTACGAGCAGTACTTC. This codes for CASSDWTGEIYEQYF.

The table lists this clone with a count of one. The chain is built from TRBV5-1 and TRBJ2-1; maybe TRBD2 (5 bases). The CDR3 consists of 13 residues. Looked up from germline, CDR1 is SGHRS and CDR2 is YFSETQ. V dropped 4 bases and J dropped 8 bases, with 13 bases sitting between them. CDR3 sequence (DNA): TGCGCCAGCAGCGCTCGGGGTTTCCATGAGCAGTTCTTC. Translation: CASSARGFHEQFF.

The rearrangement uses TRBV2 and TRBJ1-2; TRBD1 might be the D (6 bases). This CDR3 region has 12 residues. Germline CDR1 reads SNHLY; CDR2 reads FYNNEI. V dropped 4 bases and J dropped 7 bases, with 10 bases sitting between them. CDR3 in amino acids: CASSVTGSGYTF. The DNA of the CDR3 is TGTGCCAGCAGTGTGACAGGTAGTGGCTACACCTTC.

The rearrangement uses TRBV19 and TRBJ2-1, with D maybe TRBD2 (5 bases). The CDR3 runs to 17 residues. Germline CDR1 reads LNHDA; CDR2 reads SQIVND (reference sequence). The ends were cut back, 4 bases at V and 5 bases at J, with 21 bases in the middle. The CDR3 region is CASSKFLRRGFNNEQFF. CDR3 bases: TGTGCCAGTAGTAAATTCCTCCGGCGCGGGTTCAACAATGAGCAGTTCTTC.

This chain connects TRBV5-1 to TRBJ2-7, with TRBD1 as a possible D gene (7 bases). This CDR3 is built from 15 residues. Germline CDR1 reads SGHRS; CDR2 reads YFSETQ. With 3 bases removed from V and 1 base from J, the gap between germline ends came to 14 bases. CDR3 in DNA: TGCGCCAGCAGCTGGGAGGACAGGCTTTCCTACGAGCAGTACTTC. Amino acid sequence: CASSWEDRLSYEQYF.

V usage is TRBV28 and J usage is TRBJ2-1; 13 bases map to TRBD2. Germline loops: CDR1 MDHEN, CDR2 SYDVKM. V shed 6 bases, J shed 7 bases, and the junction held 6 bases outside the gene matches. The CDR3 runs 15 residues. CDR3 residues: CASSPGTSGKNEQFF. DNA for the CDR3: TGTGCCAGCAGCCCCGGGACTAGCGGGAAGAATGAGCAGTTCTTC.

The CDR3 region is CASSPTGVGELFF. The CDR3 nucleotides read TGTGCCAGCAGCCCTACAGGGGTTGGGGAGCTGTTTTTT. The chain employs TRBV7-3 and TRBJ2-2; 7 bases align to TRBD1. The V gene end was trimmed by 5 bases and the J gene end by 8 bases; junction bases not matched to a gene: 5. This CDR3 region has 13 residues. Germline CDR1 reads SGHTA; CDR2 reads FQGTGA.

This chain uses TRBV5-4 with TRBJ2-1; D not certain. CDR1 SGHNT and CDR2 YYREEE come from the germline V gene (reference sequence). This CDR3 contains 16 residues. V lost 6 bases and J 0 bases, leaving 16 bases between the germline ends. CDR3 residues: CASTPSSPSSYNEQFF. The CDR3 DNA sequence: TGTGCCAGCACCCCGTCGAGCCCGAGCTCCTACAATGAGCAGTTCTTC.

This clone occurred a few times. The rearrangement joins TRBV5-6 to TRBJ2-7; D is unclear. Trimming cost V 7 bases and J 5 bases, with 10 bases left between them. The CDR3 length is 11 residues. Germline CDR1 reads SGHDT; CDR2 reads YYEEEE. The CDR3: CASSFLDEQYF. The CDR3 DNA sequence: TGTGCCAGCTCCTTCCTCGACGAGCAGTACTTC.